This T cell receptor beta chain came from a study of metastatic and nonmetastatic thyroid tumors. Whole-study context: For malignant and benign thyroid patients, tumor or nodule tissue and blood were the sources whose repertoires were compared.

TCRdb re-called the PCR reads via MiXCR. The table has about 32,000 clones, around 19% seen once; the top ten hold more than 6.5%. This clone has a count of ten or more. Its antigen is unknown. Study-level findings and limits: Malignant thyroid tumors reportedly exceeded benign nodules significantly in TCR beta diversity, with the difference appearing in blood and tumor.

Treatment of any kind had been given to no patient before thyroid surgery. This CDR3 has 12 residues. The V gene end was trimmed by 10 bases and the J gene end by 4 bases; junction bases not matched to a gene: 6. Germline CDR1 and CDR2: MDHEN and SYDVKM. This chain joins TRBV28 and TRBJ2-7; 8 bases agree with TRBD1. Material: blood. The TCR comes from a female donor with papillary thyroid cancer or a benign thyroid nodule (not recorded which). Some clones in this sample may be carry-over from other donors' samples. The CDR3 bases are TGTGCCACACACAGGGGGACGTACGAGCAGTACTTC. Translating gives CATHRGTYEQYF.